Sequencing of this TCR beta chain was carried out in a study of T cells after posttransplantation cyclophosphamide. Study-level findings and limits: Later post-transplant blood repertoires were often dominated by donor CD8+ memory clones. Blood and skin or GI T cell repertoires showed limited TRB overlap.

Of note for this clone: Its antigen is not known.

Repertoires were generated with immunoSEQ multiplex PCR, while TCRdb's copy carries only in-frame clones and drops some. This table holds roughly 25,000 clones, about 84% found once. CDR3 length: 18 residues. Germline V gives CDR1 SGHKS, CDR2 YYEKEE (reference sequence). V trimming: 0 bases; J trimming: 9 bases; junction bases outside the gene matches: 10. Sample: PBMCs. V is TRBV5-5 and J is TRBJ2-1; TRBD2 matches 15 bases. The receptor comes from a woman aged 55-70 years with a blood cancer, CMV-positive, and with a related stem cell donor. The CDR3 DNA is TGTGCCAGCAGCTTGGTGTGGACTAGCGGGAGGGCCTCCGGTGAGCAGTTCTTC. Amino acids: CASSLVWTSGRASGEQFF.